The T cell receptor (beta chain) under discussion was sequenced for a study of vaccination effects on CD4 cells after COVID-19. Germline V gives CDR1 SGHDN, CDR2 FVKESK. The CDR3 consists of 15 residues. Germline trimming cut 2 bases from V and 2 bases from J; bases unmatched to any gene: 3. Here immunoSEQ multiplex PCR was the method, and the copy in TCRdb shows in-frame clones only, minus some. The data contain 50,000 to 60,000 clones, under 85% of them singletons. With 9 to 11 days of culture completed, CD4+ T cells were isolated. The participants, recipients of two vaccine doses, got either BNT162b2 or mRNA-1273. All vaccine recipients tested negative for nucleocapsid antibodies and had never contracted SARS-CoV-2 infection. Both day 3 and day 7 saw half the medium replaced with IL-2 medium. Comment on this clone: Antigen unknown.

The receptor was isolated from a human donor who received a COVID-19 vaccine. This material consisted of CD4+ T cells from PBMCs cultured without peptide, taken after COVID-19 vaccination. The chain recombines TRBV14 with TRBJ2-7; 10 bases match TRBD2. CDR3 in amino acids: CASSQIAGGAYEQYF. The CDR3 bases are TGTGCCAGCAGCCAAATAGCGGGGGGCGCCTACGAGCAGTACTTC.